This record covers a single TCR beta chain. The study counted Cohort 3 donors as recovered given two negative PCRs, clearance, or symptom resolution. The record originates from a study of blood T cell repertoires in COVID-19. Overall study context: Sample material is recorded as cDNA or gDNA derived from T cells, B-cell-depleted T cells, or PBMCs.

V was shortened by 1 base and J by 0 bases, with 15 bases between the two germline ends. The germline V gene encodes CDR1 SEHNR and CDR2 FQNEAQ (reference sequence). This CDR3 contains 17 residues. Original data processing: Cell counts per sample came from amplifying reference gene primers. Generated by immunoSEQ multiplex PCR, the TCRdb table keeps only in-frame clones and is missing some. Clone size and the V and J calls come from that table; the DNA yielded D and trimming. The sample includes around 230,000 clones, around 89% of them seen just once. The chain links TRBV7-9 to TRBJ1-2, with D perhaps matching TRBD1 (5 bases). The TCR comes from a woman younger than 45 who had recovered from COVID-19. The sample was PBMCs or T cells enriched from blood (not recorded which). In nucleotides, the CDR3 is TGTGCCAGCAGCTTAGGTCTCGAGTCAGGGCCTAACTATGGCTACACCTTC. This gives the protein CASSLGLESGPNYGYTF.